Below are 29 T cell receptor beta chains sequenced from a single sample in a study of vaccination effects on CD4 cells after COVID-19. Using immunoSEQ multiplex PCR, the repertoire was profiled, and TCRdb retains in-frame clones only, with some absent. The data contain tens of thousands of clones, approximately 73% of them singletons. ViraFEST used viral peptide pools to expand antigen-specific CD4+ T cells before sequencing. CD4+ T cell isolation took place after approximately 11 days of culture. All study participants received two doses of BNT162b2 or mRNA-1273 vaccine. Their recognized antigens are unknown. The sequences come from CD4+ T cells from PBMCs cultured with HCoV-229E spike peptides, collected after COVID-19 vaccination. The receptors originated from a human donor who received a COVID-19 vaccine.

As DNA, the CDR3 is TGTGCCAGTGGGGTAGGGTCCAGGAGTCAGCCCCAGCATTTT. The encoded protein is CASGVGSRSQPQHF. J is TRBJ1-5 and V is TRBV6-6; D not resolved. Germline values: CDR1 MNHNY, CDR2 SVGAGI (reference sequence). There are 14 residues in the CDR3. The germline V and J ends were trimmed by 9 bases and 6 bases, with 18 bases remaining between them.

The V call is TRBV27, the J call TRBJ1-1, with TRBD1 identical over 8 bases. The germline gives CDR1 MNHEY, CDR2 SMNVEV (reference sequence). The CDR3 loop spans 15 amino acids. V lost 8 bases and J lost 4; bases outside the gene matches: 12. CDR3 sequence (DNA): TGTGCCAGCGAGAGCCTTGGGACAGGTTCCACTGAAGCTTTCTTT. Residues: CASESLGTGSTEAFF.

V is TRBV4-2 and J is TRBJ2-5, with TRBD2 matching over 11 bases. Germline CDR1 is LGHNA and CDR2 is YNFKEQ. J lost 2 bases, V lost 1 base, and 3 bases had no gene match. This CDR3 contains 16 residues. The CDR3 DNA reads as TGTGCCAGCAGCCAAGTACTAGCGGGGGTGCAAGAGACCCAGTACTTC. It codes for CASSQVLAGVQETQYF.

The chain joins TRBV29-1 to TRBJ2-4, with TRBD1 identical over 7 bases. The V and J ends lost 6 bases and 3 bases, in that order; junction bases with no gene match: 8. CDR1 and CDR2 from the germline V gene are SQVTM and ANQGSEA. The CDR3 loop spans 14 amino acids. In DNA form, the CDR3 reads TGCAGCGTCCTGACAGGGTGGGACAAAAACATTCAGTACTTC. Its protein product is CSVLTGWDKNIQYF.

The chain joins TRBV6-5 to TRBJ1-1, with 11 nucleotides matching TRBD1. The germline CDR1 and CDR2 sequences are MNHEY and SVGAGI. V dropped 6 bases and J dropped 3; count of bases not matched to a gene: 6. The CDR3 runs to 15 residues. CDR3 in DNA: TGTGCCAGCAGGATAGGGACAGGGGGTGACACTGAAGCTTTCTTT. It codes for CASRIGTGGDTEAFF.

This clone was picked up a small number of times. The genes are TRBV30 and TRBJ1-1, with 9 bases that match TRBD1. Germline V CDR1 and CDR2: GTSNPN, SVGIG (reference sequence). V was clipped by 2 bases and J by 1 base; unmatched bases: 5. The CDR3 covers 15 residues. DNA for the CDR3: TGTGCCTGGAGTAGGGACAGGGAGTCGAACACTGAAGCTTTCTTT. It translates to CAWSRDRESNTEAFF.

The rearrangement links TRBV5-8 to TRBJ1-5; weak D call: TRBD1 (6 bases). Germline V lookup: CDR1 SGHTS, CDR2 YDEGEE. The CDR3 consists of 14 residues. V shed 4 bases and J shed 4 bases, with 12 bases lying between them. Here the CDR3 DNA reads TGTGCCAGCAGCGATACAGGGCCGAATCAGCCCCAGCATTTT. Residues: CASSDTGPNQPQHF.

The gene calls are TRBV18 and TRBJ1-3; D unresolved. V was trimmed by 3 bases and J by 0 bases, leaving 6 bases between them. This CDR3 is built from 14 residues. Germline CDR1 and CDR2: KGHSH and LQKENI. The DNA of the CDR3 is TGTGCCAGCTCACCGAGTCCCTCTGGAAACACCATATATTTT. Translating gives CASSPSPSGNTIYF. Supplemented by reference TRBV18 and TRBJ1-3, the full variable domain reads NAGVMQNPRHLVRRRGQEARLRCSPMKGHSHVYWYRQLPEEGLKFMVYLQKENIIDESGMPKERFSAEFPKEGPSILRIQQVVRGDSAAYFCASSPSPSGNTIYFGEGSWLTVV.

This chain joins TRBV24-1 and TRBJ2-5; 7 bases map to TRBD1. V trimming: 3 bases; J trimming: 7 bases; junction bases outside the gene matches: 10. The CDR3 spans 15 residues. Germline lookup yields CDR1 KGHDR and CDR2 SFDVKD. CDR3 DNA: TGTGCCACCAGTGATCCAAAAAGGGGGCGCGGGACCCAGTACTTC. Protein product: CATSDPKRGRGTQYF.

The chain couples TRBV19 to TRBJ1-4, with 7 positions matching TRBD1. The CDR3 has 16 amino acids. CDR1 is LNHDA and CDR2 is SQIVND in the germline V gene (reference sequence). V was pared by 5 bases and J by 8 bases, with 14 bases of the junction left unmatched. DNA for the CDR3: TGTGCCAGTAGTCCACTTAGGGAGGGGGCTGGAGAAAAACTGTTTTTT. This translates into CASSPLREGAGEKLFF.

This chain uses TRBV5-1 with TRBJ1-4; D is perhaps TRBD1 (5 bases). Looked up from germline, CDR1 is SGHRS and CDR2 is YFSETQ. The CDR3 has 15 residues. The V gene lost 0 bases and the J gene lost 3 bases, with 9 bases spanning the gap. In DNA form, the CDR3 reads TGCGCCAGCAGCTTGGGGGGGGTCCCTAATGAAAAACTGTTTTTT. It translates to CASSLGGVPNEKLFF.

As regards this clone: Germline is not matched at one junction end, which may reflect a read error. This sequence joins TRBV18 and TRBJ1-3; perhaps TRBD1 as D (6 bases). The CDR3 is 14 amino acids. Germline-derived CDR1 and CDR2 are KGHSH and LQKENI. CDR3 in DNA: TGTGCCAGCTCCCCACAGGGTTCTGGAAACACCATATATTTT. Residues: CASSPQGSGNTIYF.

V usage is TRBV30 and J usage is TRBJ2-5; TRBD2 might be the D (7 bases). Germline assignment: CDR1 GTSNPN and CDR2 SVGIG (reference sequence). This CDR3 has 13 amino acids. Deletions cut 4 bases from V and 5 bases from J, with 14 bases between. The CDR3: CAWTPRGRETQYF. The CDR3 coding sequence is TGTGCCTGGACCCCGCGGGGGCGTGAGACCCAGTACTTC.

This clone has just a few counts. The rearrangement joins TRBV7-9 to TRBJ1-2; D ambiguous. Germline V gene data show CDR1 as SEHNR and CDR2 as FQNEAQ (reference sequence). V shed 1 base and J shed 5 bases, with 11 bases lying between them. The CDR3 is 14 residues long. The CDR3 region has the DNA TGTGCCAGCAGCTTAGGCGAGGGATTGTATGGCTACACCTTC. As protein: CASSLGEGLYGYTF.

This clone was observed a handful of times. The rearrangement uses TRBV19 and TRBJ1-1; 7 positions agree with TRBD1. The germline V gene has CDR1 LNHDA and CDR2 SQIVND (reference sequence). The CDR3 extends over 15 amino acids. V lost 3 bases, J lost 7 bases, and 11 bases stayed unmatched. CDR3 residues: CASSILTGVGGEAFF. The CDR3 coding sequence is TGTGCCAGTAGTATCCTAACAGGGGTTGGAGGTGAAGCTTTCTTT.

The rearrangement joins TRBV12-3 or TRBV12-4 to TRBJ1-4, with a tentative D call TRBD1 (5 bases). The CDR3 sequence is 11 residues long. Trimming took 6 bases from V and 14 from J, leaving 13 bases between them. The CDR3 loop reads CASSNGQLLFF. The CDR3, as DNA: TGTGCCAGCAGCAACGGACAATTGCTGTTTTTT.

J is TRBJ1-1 and V is TRBV5-1; TRBD1 matches at 8 bases. The CDR3 is made up of 16 amino acids. Germline loops: CDR1 SGHRS, CDR2 YFSETQ. V was pared by 4 bases and J by 0 bases, with 8 bases of the junction left unmatched. The CDR3 region has the DNA TGCGCCAGCAGCGACAGGACAGGGCTCATGAACACTGAAGCTTTCTTT. Its protein is CASSDRTGLMNTEAFF.

This chain links TRBV10-3 with TRBJ2-1; the match to TRBD2 covers 8 bases. V lost 5 bases to trimming and J lost 2 bases; unmatched junction nucleotides: 5. The CDR3 totals 15 residues. CDR1 and CDR2 (germline): ENHRY, SYGVKD. CDR3 in amino acids: CAISPGTRPYNEQFF. CDR3 nucleotides: TGTGCCATCAGTCCCGGGACTAGGCCCTACAATGAGCAGTTCTTC.

This chain uses TRBV11-2 with TRBJ2-1; 10 positions match TRBD2. Trimming took 3 bases from V and 4 from J; bases not matched to a gene: 6. This CDR3 region has 16 residues. From germline, CDR1 is SGHAT and CDR2 FQNNGV. The CDR3 protein is CASSFHLAGDYNEQFF. In nucleotides, the CDR3 is TGTGCCAGCAGCTTCCACCTAGCGGGGGATTACAATGAGCAGTTCTTC.

The DNA of the CDR3 is TGTGCCAGCAGTTTGTCAAATGCTGGAAACACCATATATTTT. It codes for CASSLSNAGNTIYF. This chain connects TRBV6-5 to TRBJ1-3; D is ambiguous. Germline CDR1 MNHEY, CDR2 SVGAGI. Trimming took 4 bases from V and 2 from J, leaving 9 bases between them. The length of the CDR3 is 14 residues.

In this sample, this clone turned up a few times. The chain recombines TRBV5-6 with TRBJ2-2; TRBD2 agrees at 7 bases. Per germline, CDR1 SGHDT and CDR2 YYEEEE. This CDR3 is built from 16 residues. Trimming took 3 bases from V and 0 from J; bases not matched to a gene: 5. This chain's CDR3 is CASSWGGSANTGELFF. For the CDR3, the DNA is TGTGCCAGCAGCTGGGGGGGGAGTGCGAACACCGGGGAGCTGTTTTTT.

V is TRBV7-3 and J is TRBJ2-1, with D maybe TRBD2 (7 bases). Trimming removed 2 bases at V and 7 bases at J, with 15 bases between. In germline, CDR1 is SGHTA, CDR2 FQGTGA. The CDR3 is 15 residues long. CDR3 nucleotide sequence: TGTGCCAGCAGCTTAGGGCGGGGGCTAGGGAATGAGCAGTTCTTC. It codes for CASSLGRGLGNEQFF.

This clone was observed once. J is TRBJ2-3 and V is TRBV18; 7 bases are a match to TRBD2. Germline loops: CDR1 KGHSH, CDR2 LQKENI. J was trimmed by 2 bases and V by 3 bases; bases with no gene match: 11. There are 17 residues in the CDR3. DNA of the CDR3: TGTGCCAGCTCACCTCCCCAGTCTAGCGGCAACACAGATACGCAGTATTTT. It translates to CASSPPQSSGNTDTQYF. Drawing the rest from reference TRBV18 and TRBJ2-3, the complete variable domain is NAGVMQNPRHLVRRRGQEARLRCSPMKGHSHVYWYRQLPEEGLKFMVYLQKENIIDESGMPKERFSAEFPKEGPSILRIQQVVRGDSAAYFCASSPPQSSGNTDTQYFGPGTRLTVL.

This clone was picked up a small number of times. This sequence joins TRBV10-2 and TRBJ2-2; TRBD2 matches 9 bases. The CDR3 loop spans 14 amino acids. Per the germline V gene, CDR1 is WSHSY and CDR2 is SAAADI. Trimming cost V 8 bases and J 3 bases; bases outside gene matches: 4. The CDR3 reads CASQTSGYTGELFF. In DNA form, the CDR3 reads TGCGCCAGCCAGACTAGCGGATACACCGGGGAGCTGTTTTTT.

The V gene is TRBV4-2, the J gene TRBJ2-6; the D is unclear. The CDR3 length is 17 residues. V shed 0 bases and J shed 0 bases, with 9 bases lying between them. CDR1 and CDR2 (germline): LGHNA, YNFKEQ. The CDR3 DNA is TGTGCCAGCAGCCAAGATTGGGCTGGCTCTGGGGCCAACGTCCTGACTTTC. Translation gives CASSQDWAGSGANVLTF.

This chain links TRBV3-1 (or the pseudogene TRBV3-2) with TRBJ2-3; TRBD1 matches 7 bases. Trimming took 3 bases from V and 0 from J; bases not matched to a gene: 6. The germline gives CDR1 LGHDT, CDR2 YNNKEL (reference sequence). The CDR3 spans 16 residues. CDR3 DNA: TGTGCCAGCAGCCAGGTGACAGGGCTTAGCACAGATACGCAGTATTTT. Its translation: CASSQVTGLSTDTQYF.

V usage is TRBV13 and J usage is TRBJ2-5, with TRBD2 identical over 9 bases. After removal of 7 bases from V and 0 bases from J, the junction contained 15 bases not matched to a gene. The CDR3 sequence is 18 residues long. CDR1 and CDR2 (germline): PRHDT, FYEKMQ (reference sequence). The CDR3 nucleotides are TGTGCCAGCAAAAACCAACGCGGGAGGGGCCGGTACCAAGAGACCCAGTACTTC. It is translated as CASKNQRGRGRYQETQYF.

In DNA form, the CDR3 reads TGTGCCACGGGAGAGTGGGATGAGCAGTTCTTC. Translation gives CATGEWDEQFF. The chain joins TRBV24-1 to TRBJ2-1; a possible D gene is TRBD2 (5 bases). The V end was cut by 10 bases, the J end by 8 bases, with 11 bases between. This CDR3 is 11 amino acids long. Germline loops: CDR1 KGHDR, CDR2 SFDVKD.

CDR3 in amino acids: CATWTQTNYGYTF. The CDR3 region has the DNA TGTGCCACCTGGACGCAAACTAACTATGGCTACACCTTC. The chain is built from TRBV10-3 and TRBJ1-2; D unresolved. The CDR3 is 13 amino acids. CDR1 and CDR2 from the germline V gene are ENHRY and SYGVKD. The germline V and J ends were trimmed by 10 bases and 0 bases, with 12 bases remaining between them.